The rows below give T cell receptor beta chains drawn from one sample of a study of human T cells and chemical hapten exposure. TCRdb redid the calling of the RACE reads with MiXCR, one entry per CDR3 protein. This sample yields about 45,000 distinct CDR3 sequences, of which around 3.4% are seen a single time; 5% to 7% belongs to the top ten. Material for sequencing was whole blood. These receptors were taken from a human donor in good health. Some clones in this sample may be carry-over from other donors' samples. Both conserved end residues are part of each CDR3. The order of the fields is V gene, CDR3 length, clone size, J gene, D gene, CDR3 DNA, CDR3 protein. The D gene is left open where the match is weak. Expanded clones get a size class; other rows say once, few or many, or leave the size out.

V gene: TRBV11-2
CDR3 length: 16
clone size: many
J gene: TRBJ2-4
D gene: NA
CDR3 DNA: TGTGCCAGCAGAGATGAGAAGAGAGAAGCCAAAAACATTCAGTACTTC
CDR3 protein: CASRDEKREAKNIQYF

V gene: TRBV28
CDR3 length: 15
clone size: many
J gene: TRBJ2-5
D gene: NA
CDR3 DNA: TGTGCCAGCAGTTCCGCACCGGGACGAGGAGAGACCCAGTACTTC
CDR3 protein: CASSSAPGRGETQYF

V gene: TRBV7-8
CDR3 length: 14
clone size: many
J gene: TRBJ2-7
D gene: NA
CDR3 DNA: TGTGCCAGCAGCTTAGCGGCAGTAAACTACGAGCAGTACTTC
CDR3 protein: CASSLAAVNYEQYF

V gene: TRBV30
CDR3 length: 14
clone size: NA
J gene: TRBJ1-1
D gene: TRBD1
CDR3 DNA: TGTGCCTGGAGCCTCGGGACAGGTTTCACTGAAGCTTTCTTT
CDR3 protein: CAWSLGTGFTEAFF

V gene: TRBV24-1
CDR3 length: 13
clone size: NA
J gene: TRBJ1-1
D gene: NA
CDR3 DNA: TGTGCCACCAGTGGAGCAAGCGACGCGAAAGCTTTCTTT
CDR3 protein: CATSGASDAKAFF

V gene: TRBV12-3/TRBV12-4
CDR3 length: 16
clone size: few
J gene: TRBJ1-6
D gene: NA
CDR3 DNA: TGTGCCAGCAGTTTAGCGCTGGGAGGGATCGGTTCACCCCTCCACTTT
CDR3 protein: CASSLALGGIGSPLHF

V gene: TRBV7-2
CDR3 length: 13
clone size: many
J gene: TRBJ2-3
D gene: NA
CDR3 DNA: TGTGCCAGCAGCGTCCCGGTCACAGATACGCAGTATTTT
CDR3 protein: CASSVPVTDTQYF

V gene: TRBV11-2
CDR3 length: 16
clone size: few
J gene: TRBJ1-6
D gene: NA
CDR3 DNA: TGTGCCAGCAGCTCCCAGATTAGCGTGCTGAATTCACCCCTCCACTTT
CDR3 protein: CASSSQISVLNSPLHF

V gene: TRBV20-1
CDR3 length: 15
clone size: few
J gene: TRBJ1-3
D gene: NA
CDR3 DNA: TGCAGTGCTAGAGAGGGACCGCCCTCTGGAAACACCATATATTTT
CDR3 protein: CSAREGPPSGNTIYF

V gene: TRBV6-5
CDR3 length: 15
clone size: many
J gene: TRBJ1-2
D gene: TRBD1
CDR3 DNA: TGTGCCAGCAGGGACGGGACAGAGATTAACTATGGCTACACCTTC
CDR3 protein: CASRDGTEINYGYTF

V gene: TRBV28
CDR3 length: 13
clone size: many
J gene: TRBJ2-1
D gene: NA
CDR3 DNA: TGTGCCAGCAGTTTTGTAGGGGTTGGTGAGCAGTTCTTC
CDR3 protein: CASSFVGVGEQFF

V gene: TRBV6-5
CDR3 length: 16
clone size: many
J gene: TRBJ2-1
D gene: NA
CDR3 DNA: TGTGCCAGCAGTTACTCGAGAGCAACCCCCTACAATGAGCAGTTCTTC
CDR3 protein: CASSYSRATPYNEQFF

V gene: TRBV5-4
CDR3 length: 17
clone size: many
J gene: TRBJ2-1
D gene: NA
CDR3 DNA: TGTGCCAGCAGTTCACCCATTGACAGGTACTCCTACAATGAGCAGTTCTTC
CDR3 protein: CASSSPIDRYSYNEQFF

V gene: TRBV5-1
CDR3 length: 15
clone size: many
J gene: TRBJ2-3
D gene: TRBD2
CDR3 DNA: TGCGCCAGCGGACTAGCGGGAGAGATCACAGATACGCAGTATTTT
CDR3 protein: CASGLAGEITDTQYF

V gene: TRBV6-4
CDR3 length: 15
clone size: many
J gene: TRBJ2-1
D gene: NA
CDR3 DNA: TGTGCCAGCAGTGACTCGAACCATTATTCGAATGAGCAGTTCTTC
CDR3 protein: CASSDSNHYSNEQFF

V gene: TRBV20-1
CDR3 length: 15
clone size: many
J gene: TRBJ2-1
D gene: NA
CDR3 DNA: TGCAGTGCTAGTCCCTCCGGGAGAAACTACAATGAGCAGTTCTTC
CDR3 protein: CSASPSGRNYNEQFF

V gene: TRBV3-1
CDR3 length: 16
clone size: many
J gene: TRBJ2-7
D gene: TRBD2
CDR3 DNA: TGTGCCAGCAGCCATAGGGCGGGGAGGGCCCCCTACGAGCAGTACTTC
CDR3 protein: CASSHRAGRAPYEQYF